Presented here are 27 T cell receptor beta chains from one specimen sequenced in a study of esophageal squamous cell carcinoma under preoperative chemotherapy. TCRdb analysed the PCR reads with MiXCR anew, one entry per CDR3 protein. The data contain around 19,000 distinct CDR3 sequences, 35% to 55% of them singletons. As for time point: after preoperative PTX-NDP chemotherapy. Collection took place from a patient given preoperative chemotherapy. These receptors were obtained from a human donor with esophageal squamous cell carcinoma. The donor label of this sample is uncertain.

This clonotype was observed once. The rearrangement joins TRBV12-3 or TRBV12-4 to TRBJ2-1; 7 nucleotides align to TRBD2. The CDR3 loop spans 11 amino acids. V dropped 10 bases and J dropped 6; count of bases not matched to a gene: 3. The CDR3 region is CATGLVNEQFF. The CDR3 bases are TGTGCCACTGGACTAGTCAATGAGCAGTTCTTC.

V and J are TRBV12-3 or TRBV12-4 and TRBJ2-1; the D gene is possibly TRBD2 (7 bases). The CDR3 has 15 residues. V gave up 6 bases and J gave up 0 bases, with 12 bases separating them. Here the CDR3 reads CASRGGASSYNEQFF. CDR3 DNA: TGTGCCAGCAGGGGGGGGGCCTCCTCCTACAATGAGCAGTTCTTC.

This clonotype was seen a handful of times. This sequence joins TRBV6-5 and TRBJ2-3; D is unresolved. The germline V and J ends were trimmed by 0 bases and 3 bases, with 7 bases remaining between them. The germline CDR1 and CDR2 sequences are MNHEY and SVGAGI. The CDR3 consists of 14 residues. CDR3 bases: TGTGCCAGCAGTTACTCGCCCGGGACAGATACGCAGTATTTT. The encoded protein is CASSYSPGTDTQYF.

At least ten counts were recorded for this clonotype. The V and J genes are TRBV6-5 and TRBJ2-1; D is uncertain. V was clipped by 4 bases and J by 1 base, with 14 bases between them. The CDR3 length is 16 residues. Germline V gene lookup returns CDR1 MNHEY and CDR2 SVGAGI. CDR3 sequence (DNA): TGTGCCAGCAGTTTCCGTGACCCTGCATCCTACAATGAGCAGTTCTTC. Its protein product is CASSFRDPASYNEQFF.

Details on this clonotype: Since no conserved phenylalanine or tryptophan closes the CDR3, a read error is the likely cause. The V and J genes are TRBV7-8 and TRBJ2-5; D is perhaps TRBD2 (5 bases). V was cut by 9 bases and J by 9 bases, with 23 bases left in between. The CDR3 totals 14 residues. Germline CDR1 and CDR2: SGHVS and FQNEAQ. The CDR3 loop is CARGSATGKASQYL. DNA for the CDR3: TGTGCCAGGGGCTCGGCTACGGGGAAAGCGTCCCAGTACTTG.

About this clonotype: The germline gene is not matched at one end of the junction; a read error may be the cause. The rearrangement uses TRBV10-3 and TRBJ2-1, with D possibly TRBD2 on 6 matching bases. Germline V gene data show CDR1 as ENHRY and CDR2 as SYGVKD. The CDR3 covers 13 residues. The CDR3: CAISRDSHNEQFF. The CDR3 DNA follows: TGTGCCATCAGTCGGGACTCCCACAATGAGCAGTTCTTC.

This clonotype was recorded at least ten times. The chain has TRBV7-3 and TRBJ1-1, with D possibly TRBD1 on 6 matching bases. Germline V CDR1 and CDR2: SGHTA, FQGTGA. CDR3 length: 13 amino acids. With 3 bases removed from V and 1 base from J, the gap between germline ends came to 6 bases. DNA of the CDR3: TGTGCCAGCAGCTTGGACAGGAACACTGAAGCTTTCTTT. It is translated as CASSLDRNTEAFF.

The chain uses TRBV7-3 and TRBJ2-6, with D possibly matching TRBD2 (6 bases). This CDR3 comprises 16 residues. Trimming took off 6 bases at V and 4 bases at J, with 16 bases between the two ends. The V gene's germline CDR1 is SGHTA and CDR2 FQGTGA. The CDR3 sequence is CASSSPWEAGANVLTF. In DNA form, the CDR3 reads TGTGCCAGCAGTTCTCCGTGGGAGGCCGGGGCCAACGTCCTGACTTTC.

This clonotype was counted at least ten times. The rearrangement links TRBV10-1 to TRBJ2-1; TRBD2 agrees at 7 bases. Judging by the DNA end, TRBJ2-7 fits better; the J call may be wrong. The germline V gene encodes CDR1 WNHNN and CDR2 SYGVQD (reference sequence). This CDR3 is 13 amino acids long. The CDR3 DNA follows: TGCGCCAGCAGTGACCCCGGGACTAATGAGCAGTACTTC. It encodes CASSDPGTNEQYF.

This clonotype was recorded a few times. The V and J genes are TRBV27 and TRBJ1-1, with D unclear. The CDR3 length is 15 residues. Trimming pared 2 bases from V and 1 base from J, leaving 11 bases between. CDR1 and CDR2 (germline): MNHEY, SMNVEV (reference sequence). Here the CDR3 reads CASSLIGHKNTEAFF. The DNA for the CDR3 is TGTGCCAGCAGTTTAATAGGCCACAAGAACACTGAAGCTTTCTTT.

This clonotype was counted between two and nine times. This chain connects TRBV24-1 to TRBJ2-3; TRBD2 aligns across 11 bases. The CDR3 spans 17 residues. The germline V gene encodes CDR1 KGHDR and CDR2 SFDVKD. The ends lost 0 bases at V and 6 bases at J; junction bases unmatched: 7. CDR3 nucleotide sequence: TGTGCCACCAGTGATTTGGGAACTAGCGGGAGTTGGGATACGCAGTATTTT. It translates to CATSDLGTSGSWDTQYF.

This clonotype turned up a few times. The rearrangement uses TRBV7-3 and TRBJ2-1, with D possibly matching TRBD2 (6 bases). Germline CDR1 and CDR2: SGHTA and FQGTGA. The CDR3 has 12 residues. V was pared by 5 bases and J by 9 bases, with 11 bases between. In DNA form, the CDR3 reads TGTGCCAGCAGCCGGCCGGGGGTTGAGCAGTTCTTC. Translation: CASSRPGVEQFF.

The chain recombines TRBV6-1 with TRBJ2-4, with D tentatively TRBD2 (6 bases). Trimming took off 7 bases at V and 13 bases at J, with 32 bases between the two ends. The CDR3 extends over 17 amino acids. Germline loops: CDR1 MNHNS, CDR2 SASEGT. CDR3 nucleotides: TGTGCCAGCACGGGAGCGAACGGAAGAAGCCCCTACAATGAGCAGTACTTC. Translating it yields CASTGANGRSPYNEQYF.

The CDR3 here is CASSTYNSGSWQETQYF. The DNA for the CDR3 is TGTGCCAGCAGCACGTACAATAGCGGGAGTTGGCAAGAGACCCAGTACTTC. The chain employs TRBV7-2 and TRBJ2-5; 9 bases are a match to TRBD2. This CDR3 has 17 residues. The trim removed 5 bases at V and 2 bases at J, leaving 12 bases unmatched. Germline CDR1 SGHTA, CDR2 FQGNSA.

The chain is built from TRBV7-2 and TRBJ2-3; 7 bases are a match to TRBD2. CDR1 and CDR2 (germline): SGHTA, FQGNSA. The V gene end was trimmed by 2 bases and the J gene end by 2 bases; junction bases not matched to a gene: 13. CDR3 length equals 18 residues. The CDR3 DNA follows: TGTGCCAGCAGCTTAAAACTTCAGCGGGATCCGTTCACAGATACGCAGTATTTT. Translation gives CASSLKLQRDPFTDTQYF.

About this clonotype itself: A junction boundary mismatches the germline segment, possibly from a read error. This CDR3 is CACSASGLWAKNTQYF. The DNA of the CDR3 is TGTGCGTGCAGCGCATCGGGGCTGTGGGCCAAAAACACTCAGTACTTT. This chain uses TRBV7-2 with TRBJ2-3, with D possibly called TRBD1 or TRBD2 (5 bases each). Per the germline V gene, CDR1 is SGHTA and CDR2 is FQGNSA. The CDR3 consists of 16 residues.

The rearrangement links TRBV15 to TRBJ2-7; 8 positions agree with TRBD1. This CDR3 region has 15 residues. The V gene end was trimmed by 1 base and the J gene end by 5 bases; junction bases not matched to a gene: 7. The germline gives CDR1 LNHNV, CDR2 YYDKDF (reference sequence). The chain's CDR3 is CATSRGGRGQDEQYF. In nucleotides, the CDR3 is TGTGCCACCAGCAGAGGTGGCAGGGGGCAAGACGAGCAGTACTTC.

The chain recombines TRBV12-3 or TRBV12-4 with TRBJ2-7, with D maybe TRBD2 (6 bases). CDR3 length: 12 residues. Trimming shortened V by 5 bases and J by 6 bases, and 11 bases separated the two germline ends. DNA of the CDR3: TGTGCCAGCAGTGTGGGGGGTGTCGAGCAGTACTTC. Residues: CASSVGGVEQYF.

The rearrangement uses TRBV19 and TRBJ2-3; the match to TRBD2 covers 14 bases. The V segment lost 4 bases and the J segment 2 bases; nucleotides outside the gene matches: 2. Germline-derived CDR1 and CDR2 are LNHDA and SQIVND (reference sequence). The length of the CDR3 is 16 residues. CDR3 sequence: CASSRLAGGPTDTQYF. As DNA, the CDR3 is TGTGCCAGTAGTAGACTAGCGGGAGGGCCCACAGATACGCAGTATTTT.

The chain carries TRBV12-3 or TRBV12-4 and TRBJ2-3, with TRBD2 matching over 11 bases. J was trimmed by 0 bases and V by 5 bases; bases with no gene match: 7. This CDR3 has 17 amino acids. CDR3 protein: CASSPGLAATSTDTQYF. The CDR3 DNA reads as TGTGCCAGCAGTCCGGGACTAGCGGCAACTAGCACAGATACGCAGTATTTT.

The table lists this clonotype with a count of one. The chain is built from TRBV7-2 and TRBJ2-1, with D hard to call. Germline V gene data show CDR1 as SGHTA and CDR2 as FQGNSA. The CDR3 runs 14 residues. Trimming cost V 1 base and J 10 bases, with 14 bases left between them. CDR3 sequence reads: CASSLGLAENEQFF. The CDR3 nucleotides read TGTGCCAGCAGCTTAGGGCTGGCGGAGAACGAGCAGTTCTTC. The full variable domain, its missing parts supplied by reference TRBV7-2 and TRBJ2-1, is GAGVSQSPSNKVTEKGKDVELRCDPISGHTALYWYRQSLGQGLEFLIYFQGNSAPDKSGLPSDRFSAERTGGSVSTLTIQRTQQEDSAVYLCASSLGLAENEQFFGPGTRLTVL.

Worth noting for this clonotype: The junction departs from the called germline gene at one end, perhaps through a read error. In DNA, the CDR3 is TGTGCGGGCCGCGCGGGACTAGACCGAGATACCCAGTATTTC. Translating gives CAGRAGLDRDTQYF. This sequence joins TRBV7-3 and TRBJ2-3, with 8 nucleotides matching TRBD2. The CDR3 sequence is 14 residues long. Germline V gene sequence: CDR1 SGHTA, CDR2 FQGTGA.

In its sample, this clonotype was seen many times. The genes are TRBV24-1 and TRBJ2-1; 9 nucleotides match TRBD1. Germline CDR1 is KGHDR and CDR2 is SFDVKD. The V segment lost 9 bases and the J segment 3 bases; nucleotides outside the gene matches: 8. There are 15 residues in the CDR3. CDR3 nucleotides: TGTGCCACCTCTCGACGGGGACAGGGCTACAATGAGCAGTTCTTC. It yields the protein CATSRRGQGYNEQFF.

This clonotype was seen repeatedly, ten times or more. The V gene is TRBV7-6, the J gene TRBJ2-1; TRBD2 aligns across 9 bases. The CDR3 covers 14 residues. From germline, CDR1 is SGHVS and CDR2 FNYEAQ. The junction had 5 bases not matched to a gene; V was cut back by 5 bases and J by 6 bases. DNA of the CDR3: TGTGCCAGCAGCAGACTAGCGGTGGGCAATGAGCAGTTCTTC. It codes for CASSRLAVGNEQFF.

About this clonotype: The missing conserved phenylalanine or tryptophan at the end of this CDR3 makes a read error likely. It is unclear where the CDR3 begins or ends on the DNA, so no DNA is shown, and the CDR3 is as TCRdb lists it. The J gene is TRBJ2-5, the V gene TRBV7-2. The germline gives CDR1 SGHTA, CDR2 FQGNSA. Termini included, the CDR3 measures 14 amino acids. This CDR3 is CASSPTGDKESQLS.

This clonotype appeared many times. The chain recombines TRBV7-2 with TRBJ2-1; 13 positions agree with TRBD2. Germline V gene lookup returns CDR1 SGHTA and CDR2 FQGNSA. Trimming took 5 bases from V and 5 from J; bases not matched to a gene: 9. The CDR3 is made up of 17 amino acids. The CDR3 DNA is TGTGCCAGCAGCGTGGACTCCGGGACTAGCGGGAACAATGAGCAGTTCTTC. Translated, it gives CASSVDSGTSGNNEQFF.

Points on this clonotype: A much larger clone lies one base from this, so it may be a read error. The CDR3 DNA follows: TGTGCCAGCAGCCTACTAGCGGGAGGTTACAATGAGCAGTACTTC. The encoded protein is CASSLLAGGYNEQYF. This sequence joins TRBV7-2 and TRBJ2-5; 12 bases are shared with TRBD2. The junction had 12 bases not matched to a gene; V was cut back by 5 bases and J by 11 bases. Per the germline V gene, CDR1 is SGHTA and CDR2 is FQGNSA. This CDR3 spans 15 amino acids.